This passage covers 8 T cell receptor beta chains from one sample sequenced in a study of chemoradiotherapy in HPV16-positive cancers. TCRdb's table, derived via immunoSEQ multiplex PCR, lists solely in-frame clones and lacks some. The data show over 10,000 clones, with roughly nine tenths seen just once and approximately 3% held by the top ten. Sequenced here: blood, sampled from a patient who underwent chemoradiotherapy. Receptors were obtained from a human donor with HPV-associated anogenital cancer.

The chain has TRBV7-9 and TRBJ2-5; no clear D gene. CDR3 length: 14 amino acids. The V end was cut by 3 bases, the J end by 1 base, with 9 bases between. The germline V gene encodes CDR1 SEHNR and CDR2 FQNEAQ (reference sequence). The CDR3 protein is CASSFRQPQETQYF. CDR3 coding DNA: TGTGCCAGCAGCTTTCGTCAGCCCCAAGAGACCCAGTACTTC. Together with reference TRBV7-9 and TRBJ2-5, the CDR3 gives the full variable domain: DTGVSQNPRHKITKRGQNVTFRCDPISEHNRLYWYRQTLGQGPEFLTYFQNEAQLEKSRLLSDRFSAERPKGSFSTLEIQRTEQGDSAMYLCASSFRQPQETQYFGPGTRLLVL.

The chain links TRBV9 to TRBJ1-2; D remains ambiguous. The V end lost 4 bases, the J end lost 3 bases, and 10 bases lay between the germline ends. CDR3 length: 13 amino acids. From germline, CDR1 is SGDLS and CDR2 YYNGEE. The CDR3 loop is CASSFTLDYGYTF. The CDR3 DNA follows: TGTGCCAGCAGCTTTACTCTGGACTATGGCTACACCTTC.

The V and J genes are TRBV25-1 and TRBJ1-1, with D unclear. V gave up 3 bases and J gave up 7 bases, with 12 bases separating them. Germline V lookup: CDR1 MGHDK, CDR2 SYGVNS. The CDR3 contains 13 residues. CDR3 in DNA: TGTGCCAGCAGTGACCCTAGAAAAGTTGAAGCTTTCTTT. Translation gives CASSDPRKVEAFF.

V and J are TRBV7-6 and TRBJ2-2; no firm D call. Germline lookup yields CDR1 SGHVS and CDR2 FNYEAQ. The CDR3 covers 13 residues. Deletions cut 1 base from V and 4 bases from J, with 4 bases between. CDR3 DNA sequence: TGTGCCAGCAGCTTAGAGACCACCGGGGAGCTGTTTTTT. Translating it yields CASSLETTGELFF.

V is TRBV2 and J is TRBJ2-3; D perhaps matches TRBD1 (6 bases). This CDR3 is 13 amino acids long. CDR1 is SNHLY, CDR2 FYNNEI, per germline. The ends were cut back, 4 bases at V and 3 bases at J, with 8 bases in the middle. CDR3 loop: CASSGQGTDTQYF. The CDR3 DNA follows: TGTGCCAGCAGTGGTCAGGGGACAGATACGCAGTATTTT.

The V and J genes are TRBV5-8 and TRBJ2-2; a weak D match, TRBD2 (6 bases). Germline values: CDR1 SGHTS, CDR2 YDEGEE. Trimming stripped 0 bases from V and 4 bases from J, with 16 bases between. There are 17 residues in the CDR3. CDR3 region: CASSLGLDFGSTGELFF. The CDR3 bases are TGTGCCAGCAGCTTGGGATTAGACTTCGGGAGCACCGGGGAGCTGTTTTTT.

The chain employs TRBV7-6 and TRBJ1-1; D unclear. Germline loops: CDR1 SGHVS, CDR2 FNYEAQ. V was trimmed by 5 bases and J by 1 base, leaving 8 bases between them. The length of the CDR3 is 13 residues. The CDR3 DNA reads TGTGCCAGCAGCCTAGACACGAACACTGAAGCTTTCTTT. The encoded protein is CASSLDTNTEAFF.

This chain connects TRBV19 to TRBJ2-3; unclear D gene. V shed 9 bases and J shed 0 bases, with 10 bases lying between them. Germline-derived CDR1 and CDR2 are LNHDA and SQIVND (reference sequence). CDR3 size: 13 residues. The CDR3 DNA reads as TGTGCCAGCCATCCCCCCAGCACAGATACGCAGTATTTT. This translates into CASHPPSTDTQYF.